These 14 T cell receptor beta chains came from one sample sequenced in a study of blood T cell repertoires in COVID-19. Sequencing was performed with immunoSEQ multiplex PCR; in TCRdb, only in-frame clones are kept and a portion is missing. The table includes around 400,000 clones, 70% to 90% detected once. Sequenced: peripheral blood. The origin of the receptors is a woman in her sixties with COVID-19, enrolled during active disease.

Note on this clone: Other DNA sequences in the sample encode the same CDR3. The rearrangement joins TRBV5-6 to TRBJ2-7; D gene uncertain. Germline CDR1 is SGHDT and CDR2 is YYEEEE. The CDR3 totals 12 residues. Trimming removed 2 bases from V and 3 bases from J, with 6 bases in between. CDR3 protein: CASSLSSYEQYF. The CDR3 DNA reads TGTGCCAGCAGCTTATCCAGCTACGAGCAGTACTTC.

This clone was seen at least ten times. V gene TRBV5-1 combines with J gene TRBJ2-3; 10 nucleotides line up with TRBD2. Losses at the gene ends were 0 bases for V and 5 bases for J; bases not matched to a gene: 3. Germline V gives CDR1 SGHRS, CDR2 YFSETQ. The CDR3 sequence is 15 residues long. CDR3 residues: CASSLAAGGIDTQYF. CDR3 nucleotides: TGCGCCAGCAGCTTGGCAGCGGGGGGGATAGATACGCAGTATTTT.

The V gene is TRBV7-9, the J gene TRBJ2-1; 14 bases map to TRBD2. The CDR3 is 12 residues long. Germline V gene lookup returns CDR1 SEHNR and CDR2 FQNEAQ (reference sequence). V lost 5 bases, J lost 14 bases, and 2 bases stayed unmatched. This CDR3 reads CASSRGLAGEFF. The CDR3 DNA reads TGTGCCAGCAGCAGGGGACTAGCGGGGGAGTTCTTC.

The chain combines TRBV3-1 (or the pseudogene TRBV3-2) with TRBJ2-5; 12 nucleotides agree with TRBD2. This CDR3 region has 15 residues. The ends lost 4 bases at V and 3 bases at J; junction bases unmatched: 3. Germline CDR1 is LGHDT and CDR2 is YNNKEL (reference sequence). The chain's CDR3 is CASSRLAGGEETQYF. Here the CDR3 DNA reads TGTGCCAGCAGCCGCCTAGCGGGGGGGGAAGAGACCCAGTACTTC.

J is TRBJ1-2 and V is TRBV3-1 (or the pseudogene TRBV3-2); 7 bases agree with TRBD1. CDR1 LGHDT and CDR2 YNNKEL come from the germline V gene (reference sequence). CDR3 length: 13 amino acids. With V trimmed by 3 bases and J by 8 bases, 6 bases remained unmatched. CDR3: CASSQQGVGGYTF. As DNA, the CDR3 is TGTGCCAGCAGCCAGCAGGGGGTCGGGGGCTACACCTTC.

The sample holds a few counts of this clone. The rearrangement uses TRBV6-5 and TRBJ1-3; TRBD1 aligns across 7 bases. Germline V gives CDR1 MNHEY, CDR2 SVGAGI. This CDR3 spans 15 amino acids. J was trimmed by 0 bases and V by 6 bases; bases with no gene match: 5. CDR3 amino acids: CASRLTGPSGNTIYF. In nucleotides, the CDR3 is TGTGCCAGCAGGCTGACAGGGCCCTCTGGAAACACCATATATTTT.

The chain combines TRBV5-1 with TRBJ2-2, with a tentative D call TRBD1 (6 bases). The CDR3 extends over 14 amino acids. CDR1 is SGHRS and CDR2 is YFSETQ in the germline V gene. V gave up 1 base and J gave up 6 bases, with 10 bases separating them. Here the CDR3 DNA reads TGCGCCAGCAGCTTGCGCACAGGGTCCGGGGAGCTGTTTTTT. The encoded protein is CASSLRTGSGELFF.

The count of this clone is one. This chain's CDR3 is CASSYVRGKTGELFF. Written as DNA, the CDR3 is TGTGCCAGCAGTTACGTCAGGGGAAAAACCGGGGAGCTGTTTTTT. The rearrangement uses TRBV27 and TRBJ2-2, with D possibly matching TRBD1 (6 bases). V dropped 4 bases and J dropped 5 bases, with 14 bases sitting between them. The CDR3 length is 15 residues. The germline CDR1 and CDR2 sequences are MNHEY and SMNVEV (reference sequence).

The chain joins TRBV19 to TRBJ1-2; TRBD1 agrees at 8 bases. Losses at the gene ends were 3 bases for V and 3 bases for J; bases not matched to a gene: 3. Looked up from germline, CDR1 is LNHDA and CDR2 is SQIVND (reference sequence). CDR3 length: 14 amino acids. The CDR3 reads CASSIPGGDYGYTF. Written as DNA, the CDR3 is TGTGCCAGTAGTATCCCAGGGGGCGACTATGGCTACACCTTC.

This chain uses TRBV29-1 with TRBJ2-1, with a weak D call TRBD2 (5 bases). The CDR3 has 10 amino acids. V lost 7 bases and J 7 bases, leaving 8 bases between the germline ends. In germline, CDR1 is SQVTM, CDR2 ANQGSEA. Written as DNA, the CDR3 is TGCAGCGCGCGGGTGAATGAGCAGTTCTTC. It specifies CSARVNEQFF.

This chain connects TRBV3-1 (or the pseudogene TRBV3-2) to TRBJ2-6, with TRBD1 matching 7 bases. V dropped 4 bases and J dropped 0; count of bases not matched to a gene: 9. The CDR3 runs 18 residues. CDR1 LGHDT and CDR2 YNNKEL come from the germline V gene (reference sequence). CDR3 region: CASSRLRDSFSGANVLTF. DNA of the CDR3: TGTGCCAGCAGCCGTCTGAGGGACAGCTTCTCTGGGGCCAACGTCCTGACTTTC.

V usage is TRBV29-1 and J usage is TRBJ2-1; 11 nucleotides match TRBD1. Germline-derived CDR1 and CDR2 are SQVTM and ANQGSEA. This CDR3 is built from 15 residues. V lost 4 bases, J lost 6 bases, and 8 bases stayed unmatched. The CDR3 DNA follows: TGCAGCGTTGCGGGACAGGGGGGGACCAGCAATGAGCAGTTCTTC. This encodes CSVAGQGGTSNEQFF.

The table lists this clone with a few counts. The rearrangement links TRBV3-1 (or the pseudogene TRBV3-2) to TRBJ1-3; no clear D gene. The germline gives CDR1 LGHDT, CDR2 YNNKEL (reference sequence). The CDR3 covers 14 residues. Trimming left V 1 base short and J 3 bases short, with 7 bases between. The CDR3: CASSQAAGGNTIYF. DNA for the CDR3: TGTGCCAGCAGCCAAGCGGCAGGTGGAAACACCATATATTTT.

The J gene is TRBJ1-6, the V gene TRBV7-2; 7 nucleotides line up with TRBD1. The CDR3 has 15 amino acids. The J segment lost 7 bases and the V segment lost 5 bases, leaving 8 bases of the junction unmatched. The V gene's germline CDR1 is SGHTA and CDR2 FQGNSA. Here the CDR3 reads CASSQSTGLNSPLHF. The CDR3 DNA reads TGTGCCAGCAGCCAATCGACAGGGCTCAATTCACCCCTCCACTTT.